The clone carrying this T cell receptor (beta chain) appeared a few times. The entry originates in a study of response to subunit inactivated influenza vaccine. TCRdb called the RT-PCR reads again in MiXCR, with one record for every CDR3 protein. Altogether 500,000 to 550,000 distinct CDR3 sequences are present, 20% to 25% being singletons, with the ten largest covering 2.5% to 3%. CDR3 length equals 15 residues. Germline V gene sequence: CDR1 LGHNA, CDR2 YNFKEQ. Between the trimmed V and J ends, which lost 4 bases and 0 bases, there was a span of 12 bases. This sample also appeared in a second study, on T cells expressing NK-cell markers. That work contributes: In generating TCR beta cDNA, 5'RACE template switching with UMIs was used. According to the study, TCR beta repertoires originated from sorted CD3+CD56+NKG2C+, CD3+CD56+NKG2C- and CD3+CD56-NKG2C+ T cells. Among the eight sequenced donors, seven tested HCMV-seropositive and one tested seronegative. A handful of donors' CD3+CD56-NKG2C+ cells were dominated by the same clonotypes.

The receptor comes from a man aged 50 or older who received an inactivated influenza vaccine. This specimen was CD4+ T cells sorted from PBMCs, taken 11 to 12 days after vaccination. This chain links TRBV4-2 with TRBJ1-1; D is unclear. Here the CDR3 DNA reads TGTGCCAGCAGCCCCCGGGGAGGGATGAACACTGAAGCTTTCTTT. Its protein product is CASSPRGGMNTEAFF.